This T cell receptor beta chain was sequenced for a study of T cells in tumors after PD-1 blockade. The CDR3 has 15 residues. Germline V gives CDR1 SGHRS, CDR2 YFSETQ. Trimming cost V 1 base and J 2 bases, with 12 bases left between them. The method was immunoSEQ multiplex PCR; TCRdb's version includes in-frame clones alone and lacks a portion of them. This sample has approximately 60,000 clones, with about four fifths found just once. The receptor was isolated from a human donor with basal cell carcinoma. V is TRBV5-1 and J is TRBJ1-2; possibly TRBD1 for D (6 bases). Specimen: PBMCs, collected before anti-PD-1 treatment. The chain's CDR3 is CASSLLQGGNYGYTF. The CDR3 DNA reads TGCGCCAGCAGCTTGTTACAGGGAGGAAACTATGGCTACACCTTC.